This T cell receptor beta chain is from a study of tumor and adjacent non-tumor tissue in lung cancer. Study results and limitations: TCR diversity was significantly greater in tumor than normal lung tissue. Top 100 clones took a larger repertoire share in normal lung.

There are many counts of this clonotype. Its antigen is unknown. Three rounds of nested PCR, following a modified ARM-PCR protocol, produced the TCRbeta library. Using its own MiXCR run on the multiplex PCR reads, TCRdb lists one record per CDR3 protein. Among 78,000 or so distinct CDR3 sequences, 80% to 85% were seen once, and the ten largest hold roughly 13%. No cell sorting was done before RNA was extracted from the tissue. This CDR3 is built from 15 residues. In germline, CDR1 is SGHTA, CDR2 FQGNSA. Trimming shortened V by 10 bases and J by 1 base, and 16 bases separated the two germline ends. The specimen was lung tumor tissue. The chain carries TRBV7-2 and TRBJ2-2; tentative D call: TRBD2 (6 bases). This TCR was recovered from a woman aged 45-59 years with non-small cell lung cancer. Here the CDR3 DNA reads TGTGCCACACCCCAGAGCGGGCGGAACACCGGGGAGCTGTTTTTT. Translation gives CATPQSGRNTGELFF.